This TCR beta chain was recovered during a study of blood T cell repertoires in COVID-19. Looking at the study overall: From the United States, Italy and Spain came samples of acute and convalescent COVID-19. Sources were T cells, B-cell-depleted T cells, or PBMCs; the material itself was cDNA or gDNA.

Study processing details: The authors estimated nucleated cell counts from reference gene primer amplification. Libraries were prepared by immunoSEQ multiplex PCR; TCRdb keeps only in-frame clonotypes and omits some of them. V, J and clone size are taken as reported in that table, and D and trimming were inferred from the DNA itself. The repertoire has some 100,000 clones, over 80% of them found once; the top ten carry about 1.8%. CDR3 length: 14 residues. The junction had 5 bases not matched to a gene; V was cut back by 4 bases and J by 5 bases. Germline V gene sequence: CDR1 SGHRS, CDR2 YFSETQ. Sample: peripheral blood. This receptor was taken from a human donor with active COVID-19. The donor label of this sample is uncertain. The chain combines TRBV5-1 with TRBJ1-2, with 10 positions matching TRBD1. This CDR3 reads CASSRPGQGYGYTF. CDR3 coding DNA: TGCGCCAGCAGCCGTCCGGGACAGGGGTATGGCTACACCTTC.